This T cell receptor (beta chain) was recorded in a study of T cell changes during pregnancy in multiple sclerosis. Profiled with immunoSEQ multiplex PCR; TCRdb holds only in-frame clones, not every one. The sample shows some 79,000 clones, about 89% of them seen only once. This CDR3 spans 16 amino acids. Germline-derived CDR1 and CDR2 are SGHTA and FQGNSA. V shed 5 bases, J shed 1 base, and the junction held 11 bases outside the gene matches. This chain uses TRBV7-2 with TRBJ2-7, with TRBD1 matching over 7 bases. Here the sequenced sample was CD4+ T cells from peripheral blood mononuclear cells, taken in the second trimester of pregnancy. This TCR came from a female donor with multiple sclerosis, enrolled in a pregnancy study. The CDR3 here is CASSDRQGEMSYEQYF. CDR3 coding DNA: TGTGCCAGCAGCGATAGACAGGGTGAGATGTCCTACGAGCAGTACTTC.